This T cell receptor beta chain comes out of a study of glioma-infiltrating T cells after dendritic cell vaccination (dated by TCRdb to 2016 to 2017). About the study as a whole: A cohort of roughly 15 glioblastoma patients from Phase I and II dendritic cell vaccination trials was included, of whom 9 were newly diagnosed and 6 had recurrent disease. To make the vaccine, monocyte-derived dendritic cells were cultured for under eight days with IL-4 and GM-CSF and then pulsed overnight with autologous tumor lysate. Patients received autologous tumor lysate-pulsed dendritic cell vaccination between about 2003 and 2012. Three intradermal dendritic cell vaccine injections were administered to patients at biweekly intervals in the arm below the axilla. In glioblastoma patients vaccinated with dendritic cells, deep sequencing of TCR beta CDR3 regions served to measure tumor-infiltrating lymphocyte content and to compare repertoires between tumor and blood. Survival after dendritic cell vaccination was correlated with TCR sequencing metrics such as TIL content and the overlap between tumor and blood repertoires.

The time point label here, explained by the study, means: after dendritic cell vaccination, including at tumor progression/relapse. Patients were selected for having adequate residual fresh-frozen tumor tissue and more than two years of available survival data. Although molecular status otherwise differed among the glioblastoma patients, no patient had an isocitrate dehydrogenase mutation. PBMC collection took place before vaccination, two weeks after the third vaccination, and at tumor progression if progression occurred. The Qiagen DNeasy Blood extraction Kit was used for extraction of genomic DNA. Results and caveats for the whole study, not just this receptor: After dendritic cell vaccination, a higher estimated pretreatment TIL content predicted longer time to progression and overall survival. The three-group TCR overlap response model was characterized as speculative, and prospective validation of the model was stated to be required. TCR clonality showed no direct relationship with survival, which suggests that a diverse polyclonal response may matter. The cohort was small and heterogeneous, only a few patients had full blood and tumor sets, and even fewer had initial-recurrent tumor pairs.

The germline V gene encodes CDR1 SQVTM and CDR2 ANQGSEA. V is pruned by 7 bases and J by 5 bases, leaving 8 bases of the junction without a gene match. From its cysteine to its phenylalanine, the CDR3 spans 13 amino acids. The read is trimmed to its CDR3 DNA, 39 bases read in frame from base 1. TCRB CDR3 regions were amplified from approximately 2 ug genomic DNA, or all available DNA if less, using the immunoSEQ assay. The multiplex PCR employed 60 forward primers targeting TCR V beta segments and 13 reverse primers targeting J beta segments. To estimate the number of reads per starting template, synthetic control templates were added to each sample at limiting dilution. Sequencing produced 87 bp reads on the Illumina HiSeq System. The authors' pipeline ran thus. To remove PCR and sequencing errors, closely related sequences were merged with a nearest neighbor algorithm. TCR overlap was measured as the percentage of unique tumor TCR beta sequences that were also present in the peripheral blood of the same patient. The source is immuneACCESS, and TCRdb retained only in-frame sequences with V and J called. Part of the clones is not carried over; for the studies checked, unresolved V genes explain less than half of this, and the remainder is unexplained. V and J calls and clone size are given by that table; D and trimming were obtained from the DNA. The sample table holds under 75,000 clones, of which about 83% were seen once. Roughly 9% of the sample is held by the ten biggest clonotypes.

Points on this clone: The clone's antigen remains unknown. The sample holds no much larger clone one base away, and base qualities are not on file.

Source: blood, taken after dendritic cell vaccination. This TCR derives from a human donor with glioblastoma. This receptor chain uses TRBV29-1 and TRBJ2-1; the central 7 bases match TRBD2. Read as DNA, the sequence is TGCAGCGCCCGGGGCGGGGGAGACAATGAGCAGTTCTTC. Its protein is CSARGGGDNEQFF.